Presented here are 29 T cell receptor beta chains from one specimen sequenced in a study of blood T cells in healthy people across ages. The use of a sample-barcoded 5' primer and a J-beta primer mix characterized a second PCR of roughly 7 to 11 cycles. TCRdb re-analysed the 5' RACE reads in MiXCR, keeping a single row per CDR3 protein. The sample shows roughly 1.9 million distinct CDR3 sequences, approximately 40% of them seen only once. Sequencing was carried out using blood. These receptors all stem from a human donor in good health.

This chain links TRBV9 with TRBJ1-4; 7 bases are a match to TRBD1. Germline values: CDR1 SGDLS, CDR2 YYNGEE. The V and J ends lost 3 bases and 8 bases, in that order; junction bases with no gene match: 10. This CDR3 is built from 15 residues. The CDR3 reads CASSARGTDGEKLFF. The CDR3 nucleotides are TGTGCCAGCAGCGCAAGGGGGACAGATGGGGAAAAACTGTTTTTT.

In this sample, this clonotype turned up many times. The chain carries TRBV20-1 and TRBJ2-7; no definite D call. This CDR3 comprises 15 residues. V lost 0 bases and J 0 bases, leaving 12 bases between the germline ends. In germline, CDR1 is DFQATT, CDR2 SNEGSKA (reference sequence). The CDR3 loop is CSARDWAEISYEQYF. CDR3 bases: TGCAGTGCTAGAGATTGGGCGGAGATCTCCTACGAGCAGTACTTC.

This clonotype has a single count. The V and J genes are TRBV7-9 and TRBJ2-3; D might be TRBD1 (5 bases). Germline lookup yields CDR1 SEHNR and CDR2 FQNEAQ (reference sequence). The V and J ends lost 5 bases and 2 bases respectively, with 17 bases between them. This CDR3 spans 16 amino acids. The CDR3 DNA is TGTGCCAGCAGCATTCCCAGGGAACGTAACACAGATACGCAGTATTTT. Its translation: CASSIPRERNTDTQYF.

This CDR3 reads CASSPAGGVRDTQYF. The CDR3 DNA reads as TGTGCCAGCAGCCCAGCGGGGGGCGTACGAGATACGCAGTATTTT. The chain combines TRBV7-2 with TRBJ2-3; TRBD2 matches 9 bases. This CDR3 has 15 amino acids. The V gene end was trimmed by 5 bases and the J gene end by 5 bases; junction bases not matched to a gene: 8. Looked up from germline, CDR1 is SGHTA and CDR2 is FQGNSA. Full variable domain (rest looked up from reference TRBV7-2 and TRBJ2-3): GAGVSQSPSNKVTEKGKDVELRCDPISGHTALYWYRQSLGQGLEFLIYFQGNSAPDKSGLPSDRFSAERTGGSVSTLTIQRTQQEDSAVYLCASSPAGGVRDTQYFGPGTRLTVL.

This clonotype showed up just a few times. The CDR3 coding sequence is TGTGCCAGCAGTCGGGGCACCACTGAAGCTTTCTTT. Protein product: CASSRGTTEAFF. J is TRBJ1-1 and V is TRBV6-5; possible D gene TRBD1, 5 bases. Germline lookup yields CDR1 MNHEY and CDR2 SVGAGI. The CDR3 loop spans 12 amino acids. The ends were cut back, 5 bases at V and 4 bases at J, with 8 bases in the middle.

The V call is TRBV5-1, the J call TRBJ1-1, with D maybe TRBD1 (5 bases). Trimming stripped 4 bases from V and 1 base from J, with 11 bases between. This CDR3 has 14 amino acids. Germline CDR1 is SGHRS and CDR2 is YFSETQ. For the CDR3, the DNA is TGCGCCAGCAGCGCGATCGGACAGAACACTGAAGCTTTCTTT. It translates to CASSAIGQNTEAFF.

This chain links TRBV15 with TRBJ1-2, with D unclear. The germline gives CDR1 LNHNV, CDR2 YYDKDF (reference sequence). The CDR3 has 12 residues. Deletions cut 6 bases from V and 4 bases from J, with 9 bases between. The CDR3, as DNA: TGTGCCACCAGGGGCCCAAGCTATGGCTACACCTTC. Encoded protein: CATRGPSYGYTF.

The genes are TRBV6-6 and TRBJ2-7; 7 bases match TRBD1. Germline V gene sequence: CDR1 MNHNY, CDR2 SVGAGI (reference sequence). Unmatched junction bases numbered 9, after V lost 0 bases and J lost 1 base. This CDR3 region has 17 residues. The CDR3 DNA is TGTGCCAGCAGTTACTCTAATCCGGGACAGACTTCCTACGAGCAGTACTTC. Its protein is CASSYSNPGQTSYEQYF.

This clonotype occurred many times. This chain uses TRBV7-2 with TRBJ2-5; 7 bases agree with TRBD1. The CDR3 runs to 15 residues. V was pared by 5 bases and J by 2 bases, with 8 bases of the junction left unmatched. Germline V gives CDR1 SGHTA, CDR2 FQGNSA. Here the CDR3 DNA reads TGTGCCAGCAGCCCACAACGGGACAGACAAGAGACCCAGTACTTC. Translation: CASSPQRDRQETQYF.

V is TRBV5-1 and J is TRBJ1-6; 11 bases are a match to TRBD1. The germline CDR1 and CDR2 sequences are SGHRS and YFSETQ. This CDR3 has 15 residues. With V trimmed by 4 bases and J by 9 bases, 6 bases remained unmatched. As DNA, the CDR3 is TGCGCCAGCAGCGGCCGCGGGACAGGGGGTTCACCCCTCCACTTT. Residues: CASSGRGTGGSPLHF.

This clonotype was found a few times. J is TRBJ1-1 and V is TRBV7-2; possible D gene TRBD1, 6 bases. The CDR3 contains 16 residues. CDR1 is SGHTA, CDR2 FQGNSA, per germline. Trimming left V 6 bases short and J 10 bases short, with 27 bases between. CDR3 bases: TGTGCCAGCAGTCCCAGGACGACAGGTGGGGGCGAGGTAGCTTTCTTT. Translating it yields CASSPRTTGGGEVAFF.

The chain has TRBV5-1 and TRBJ1-2; D is undetermined. V shed 4 bases and J shed 2 bases, with 12 bases lying between them. This CDR3 is 14 amino acids long. From germline, CDR1 is SGHRS and CDR2 YFSETQ. For the CDR3, the DNA is TGCGCCAGCAGCGCCACCGGGAGCAACTATGGCTACACCTTC. Translated: CASSATGSNYGYTF.

This chain links TRBV7-2 with TRBJ2-7, with D hard to call. V lost 0 bases and J lost 7, with 19 bases in between. Germline V CDR1 and CDR2: SGHTA, FQGNSA. The CDR3 runs to 16 residues. The DNA for the CDR3 is TGTGCCAGCAGCTTAGCGGCCGGGCCACAAGGGAATGAGCAGTACTTC. The encoded protein is CASSLAAGPQGNEQYF.

J is TRBJ1-2 and V is TRBV6-1, with D maybe TRBD1 (5 bases). With 2 bases removed from V and 2 bases from J, the gap between germline ends came to 18 bases. The length of the CDR3 is 17 residues. Per germline, CDR1 MNHNS and CDR2 SASEGT. The CDR3 loop reads CASSESARSGGNYGYTF. As DNA, the CDR3 is TGTGCCAGCAGTGAATCCGCCCGTTCCGGGGGAAACTATGGCTACACCTTC.

CDR3 sequence (DNA): TGCGCCAGCAGCCCAAGCTGGGCATCGTTCGGCACAGATACGCAGTATTTT. Protein: CASSPSWASFGTDTQYF. The genes are TRBV4-3 and TRBJ2-3; D is undetermined. CDR3 size: 17 residues. CDR1 is LGHNA and CDR2 is YSLEER in the germline V gene. Trimming took off 4 bases at V and 1 base at J, with 18 bases between the two ends.

The rearrangement links TRBV5-1 to TRBJ2-1, with 7 bases aligning to TRBD1. CDR1 is SGHRS and CDR2 is YFSETQ in the germline V gene. V was pared by 2 bases and J by 7 bases, with 3 bases of the junction left unmatched. CDR3 length: 13 amino acids. The CDR3 loop reads CASSFGQANEQFF. The CDR3 DNA follows: TGCGCCAGCAGCTTCGGACAGGCTAATGAGCAGTTCTTC.

The chain links TRBV20-1 to TRBJ1-1, with D possibly matching TRBD1 (5 bases). Trimming cost V 0 bases and J 1 base, with 12 bases left between them. The CDR3 runs 15 residues. Germline V gives CDR1 DFQATT, CDR2 SNEGSKA (reference sequence). The CDR3 spells CSARDRNRRNTEAFF. CDR3 in DNA: TGCAGTGCTAGAGATAGGAACAGGCGGAACACTGAAGCTTTCTTT.

Regarding this clonotype: No conserved phenylalanine or tryptophan ends this CDR3, so it is likely a read error. The chain uses TRBV6-2 or TRBV6-3 and TRBJ2-1, with D possibly being TRBD1 (7 bases). Germline-derived CDR1 and CDR2 are MNHEY and SVGEGT. Trimming removed 8 bases from V and 0 bases from J, with 17 bases in between. This CDR3 has 16 residues. This chain's CDR3 is CASRLRGASSYNEQFV. The CDR3 DNA reads as TGTGCCAGCCGTCTCAGGGGGGCAAGCTCCTACAATGAGCAGTTCGTC.

CDR3 in amino acids: CASNALARTDTQYF. The DNA of the CDR3 is TGTGCCAGCAACGCTCTAGCCCGCACAGATACGCAGTATTTT. This sequence joins TRBV27 and TRBJ2-3; possibly TRBD2 for D (5 bases). Germline loops: CDR1 MNHEY, CDR2 SMNVEV (reference sequence). V was pared by 7 bases and J by 1 base, with 12 bases between. CDR3 length: 14 amino acids.

Note on this clonotype: One end of the junction fails to match germline, which may point to a read error. The chain couples TRBV6-5 to TRBJ2-7, with D unresolved. The CDR3 is made up of 14 amino acids. Germline CDR1 and CDR2: MNHEY and SVGAGI. The CDR3 coding sequence is TGTGCCGGCAGTTACCGTCCGGGCGCCTATGAGCAGTACTTC. Protein sequence: CAGSYRPGAYEQYF.

This clonotype showed up just a few times. The V gene is TRBV28, the J gene TRBJ1-6; possible D gene TRBD1, 6 bases. This CDR3 has 14 residues. Trimming took off 5 bases at V and 9 bases at J, with 14 bases between the two ends. CDR1 is MDHEN, CDR2 SYDVKM, per germline. The chain's CDR3 is CASSAPGALSPLHF. The CDR3 region has the DNA TGTGCCAGCAGTGCGCCAGGGGCCCTTTCACCCCTCCACTTT.

This clonotype was counted only a few times. One end of the junction is discordant with germline, which a read error may explain. J is TRBJ2-7 and V is TRBV4-1; 9 bases line up with TRBD2. Germline V gene sequence: CDR1 MGHRA, CDR2 YSYEKL. The CDR3 has 15 residues. The CDR3 sequence is CASSQLAGSTYERYF. The CDR3 coding sequence is TGCGCCAGCAGCCAACTAGCGGGGTCTACCTACGAGCGGTACTTC.

V and J are TRBV27 and TRBJ2-7, with D unclear. This CDR3 spans 12 amino acids. The germline V gene encodes CDR1 MNHEY and CDR2 SMNVEV (reference sequence). V was shortened by 7 bases and J by 2 bases, with 9 bases between the two germline ends. CDR3 sequence (DNA): TGTGCCAGCATAGGTGGGACCTACGAGCAGTACTTC. As protein: CASIGGTYEQYF.

The genes are TRBV5-5 and TRBJ1-1; D gene unclear. The CDR3 loop spans 12 amino acids. The germline gives CDR1 SGHKS, CDR2 YYEKEE (reference sequence). The germline V and J ends were trimmed by 0 bases and 3 bases, with 3 bases remaining between them. The CDR3 nucleotides are TGTGCCAGCAGCTTGGAACACACTGAAGCTTTCTTT. This encodes CASSLEHTEAFF.

J is TRBJ2-5 and V is TRBV5-6; 8 nucleotides align to TRBD2. Losses at the gene ends were 0 bases for V and 2 bases for J; bases not matched to a gene: 3. This CDR3 contains 15 residues. Germline lookup yields CDR1 SGHDT and CDR2 YYEEEE. The DNA of the CDR3 is TGTGCCAGCAGCTTGGATAGCGGGGAGCAAGAGACCCAGTACTTC. Protein: CASSLDSGEQETQYF. Full variable domain (outside the CDR3, taken from reference TRBV5-6 and TRBJ2-5): DAGVTQSPTHLIKTRGQQVTLRCSPKSGHDTVSWYQQALGQGPQFIFQYYEEEERQRGNFPDRFSGHQFPNYSSELNVNALLLGDSALYLCASSLDSGEQETQYFGPGTRLLVL.

The chain links TRBV6-1 to TRBJ2-1, with unresolved D. The germline V gene encodes CDR1 MNHNS and CDR2 SASEGT. Trimming took 5 bases from V and 9 from J, leaving 17 bases between them. This CDR3 comprises 14 residues. The CDR3 is CASSPQRRGAEQFF. The DNA of the CDR3 is TGTGCCAGCAGTCCTCAGAGGCGCGGTGCTGAGCAGTTCTTC.

The chain recombines TRBV7-3 with TRBJ2-5, with D uncertain. Deletions cut 4 bases from V and 5 bases from J, with 11 bases between. The CDR3 consists of 13 residues. Germline V gene lookup returns CDR1 SGHTA and CDR2 FQGTGA. CDR3 coding DNA: TGTGCCAGCAGCTCAGTACCCGGGGAGACCCAGTACTTC. This sequence encodes CASSSVPGETQYF. The full variable domain, rest sourced from reference TRBV7-3 and TRBJ2-5, is GAGVSQTPSNKVTEKGKYVELRCDPISGHTALYWYRQSLGQGPEFLIYFQGTGAADDSGLPNDRFFAVRPEGSVSTLKIQRTERGDSAVYLCASSSVPGETQYFGPGTRLLVL.

Of note for this clonotype: Its ends do not fully match the called genes, so a read error is possible. The chain links TRBV7-3 to TRBJ2-3; 9 bases line up with TRBD2. From germline, CDR1 is SGHTA and CDR2 FQGTGA. The CDR3 consists of 16 residues. The CDR3 loop is CASSLFGSGGTDTQYF. DNA of the CDR3: TGCGCCAGCAGCTTATTCGGTAGCGGGGGTACAGATACGCAGTATTTT.

The chain is built from TRBV2 and TRBJ2-5; the match to TRBD2 covers 9 bases. CDR3 length: 15 residues. V dropped 6 bases and J dropped 2; count of bases not matched to a gene: 7. Germline assignment: CDR1 SNHLY and CDR2 FYNNEI. The CDR3 loop reads CASSKERGEQETQYF. For the CDR3, the DNA is TGTGCCAGCAGCAAGGAGCGGGGGGAACAAGAGACCCAGTACTTC.